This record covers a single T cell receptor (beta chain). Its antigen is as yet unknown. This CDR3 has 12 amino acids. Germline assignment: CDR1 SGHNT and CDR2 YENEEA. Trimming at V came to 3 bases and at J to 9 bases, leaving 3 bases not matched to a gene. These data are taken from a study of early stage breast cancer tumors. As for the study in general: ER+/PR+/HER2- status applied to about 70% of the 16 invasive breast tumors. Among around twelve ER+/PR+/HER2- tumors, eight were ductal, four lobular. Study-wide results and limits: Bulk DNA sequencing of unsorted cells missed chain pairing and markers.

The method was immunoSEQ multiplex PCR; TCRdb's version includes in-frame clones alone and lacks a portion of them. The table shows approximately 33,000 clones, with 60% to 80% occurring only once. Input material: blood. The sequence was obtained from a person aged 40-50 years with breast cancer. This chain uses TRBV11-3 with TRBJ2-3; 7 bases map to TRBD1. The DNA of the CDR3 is TGTGCCAGCAGCTTGCAGGGGGAGACGCAGTATTTT. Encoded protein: CASSLQGETQYF.